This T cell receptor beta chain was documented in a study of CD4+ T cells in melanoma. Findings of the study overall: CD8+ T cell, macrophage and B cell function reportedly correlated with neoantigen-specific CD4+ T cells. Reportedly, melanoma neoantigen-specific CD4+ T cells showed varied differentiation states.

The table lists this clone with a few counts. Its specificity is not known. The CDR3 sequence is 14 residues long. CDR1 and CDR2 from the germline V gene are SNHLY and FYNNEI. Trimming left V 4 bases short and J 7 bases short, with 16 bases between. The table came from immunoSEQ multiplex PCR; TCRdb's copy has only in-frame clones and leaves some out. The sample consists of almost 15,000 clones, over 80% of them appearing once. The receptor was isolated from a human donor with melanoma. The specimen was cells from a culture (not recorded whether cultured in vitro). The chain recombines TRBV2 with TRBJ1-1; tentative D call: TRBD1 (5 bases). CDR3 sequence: CASSGGTGTGEAFF. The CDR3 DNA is TGTGCCAGCAGTGGAGGGACGGGAACAGGTGAAGCTTTCTTT.